Listed below are T cell receptor beta chains from one sample, sequenced in a study of OX40 agonist ivuxolimab in advanced cancers. This table comes from immunoSEQ multiplex PCR, and its TCRdb copy is limited to in-frame clones, with some not included. The sample includes 43,000 or so clones, 86% of them seen just once. The sequencing used CD4+ or CD8+ T cells sorted from blood, collected in a trial of the OX40 agonist ivuxolimab. Source of these receptors: an adult with an advanced solid tumor such as melanoma, head and neck, liver or kidney cancer. Each CDR3 is given with its conserved first and last residue. Not every row has a clone size; where given, it reads once, few, many or a size class.

15 | TRBJ1-3 | TRBV7-3 | - | CASSLGLFGGNTIYF
18 | TRBJ2-1 | TRBV10-2 | - | CASSDKGLAGGRSNEQFF
13 | TRBJ1-2 | TRBV6-5 | - | CASTSSPPGGYTF
14 | TRBJ1-5 | TRBV5-5 | - | CASSLQGASQPQHF
14 | TRBJ2-7 | TRBV6-5 | - | CASNRQGARYEQYF
16 | TRBJ2-2 | TRBV7-3 | - | CASSPRLATNTGELFF
15 | TRBJ2-5 | TRBV11-2 | once | CASSLGQLARETQYF
18 | TRBJ2-5 | TRBV7-6 | - | CASSPGLAGLGYQETQYF
14 | TRBJ2-1 | TRBV11-1 | medium-sized | CASSLGMAGNEQFF
13 | TRBJ2-7 | TRBV6-1 | once | CATRQPPRYEQYF
14 | TRBJ1-3 | TRBV6-1 | - | CASSKTGGGNTIYF
15 | TRBJ2-7 | TRBV25-1 | - | CASSSYRDRANEQYF
16 | TRBJ2-2 | TRBV4-2 | - | CASSQTSGGAAGELFF
14 | TRBJ2-7 | TRBV5-4 | - | CASSLVASVDEQYF
14 | TRBJ2-1 | TRBV4-1 | - | CASSRSLGGVEQFF
15 | TRBJ1-1 | TRBV5-1 | - | CASSWGTGVRTEAFF
17 | TRBJ1-2 | TRBV11-2 | - | CASSSSFGDGKTYGYTF
14 | TRBJ1-2 | TRBV10-3 | - | CAISEVGLGYGYTF
18 | TRBJ2-1 | TRBV4-2 | - | CASSQEARGLAVYNEQFF
15 | TRBJ2-5 | TRBV6-1 | - | CASSEEGKLQETQYF
14 | TRBJ2-5 | TRBV7-2 | few | CASSTYGDKETQYF
16 | TRBJ1-2 | TRBV4-1 | - | CASSQDWQGAHYGYTF
15 | TRBJ1-1 | TRBV6-1 | - | CASSTTWGADTEAFF